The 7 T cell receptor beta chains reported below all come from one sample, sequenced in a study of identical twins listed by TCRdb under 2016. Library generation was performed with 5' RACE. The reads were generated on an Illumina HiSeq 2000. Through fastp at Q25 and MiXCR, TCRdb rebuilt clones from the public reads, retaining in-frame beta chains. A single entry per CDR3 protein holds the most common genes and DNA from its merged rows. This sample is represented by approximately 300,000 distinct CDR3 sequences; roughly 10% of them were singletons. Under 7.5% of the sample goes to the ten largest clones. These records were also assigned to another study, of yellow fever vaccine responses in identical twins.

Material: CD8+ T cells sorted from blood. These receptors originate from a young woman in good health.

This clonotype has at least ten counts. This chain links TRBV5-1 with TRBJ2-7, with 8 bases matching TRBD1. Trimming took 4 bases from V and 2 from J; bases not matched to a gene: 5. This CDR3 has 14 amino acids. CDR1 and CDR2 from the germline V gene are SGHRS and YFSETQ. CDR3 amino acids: CASSQGQETYEQYF. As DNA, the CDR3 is TGCGCCAGCAGCCAGGGACAGGAAACCTACGAGCAGTACTTC.

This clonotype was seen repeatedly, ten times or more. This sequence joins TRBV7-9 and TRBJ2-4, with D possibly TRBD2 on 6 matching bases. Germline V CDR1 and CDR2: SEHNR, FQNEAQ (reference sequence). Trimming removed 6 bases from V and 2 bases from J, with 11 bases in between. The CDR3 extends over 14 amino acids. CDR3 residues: CASSLGGTKNIQYF. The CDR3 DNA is TGTGCCAGCAGTTTGGGAGGAACCAAAAACATTCAGTACTTC.

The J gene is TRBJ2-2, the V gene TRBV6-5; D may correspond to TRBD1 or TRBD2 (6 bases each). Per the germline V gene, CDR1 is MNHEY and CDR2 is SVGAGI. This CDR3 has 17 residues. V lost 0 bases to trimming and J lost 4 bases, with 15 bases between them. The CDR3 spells CASSYSGGRVATGELFF. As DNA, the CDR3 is TGTGCCAGCAGTTACTCTGGGGGGCGGGTAGCCACCGGGGAGCTGTTTTTT.

The CDR3 region has the DNA TGTGCCAGCAGTTCCCCATGGGGTTCCTACGAGCAGTACTTC. Translating gives CASSSPWGSYEQYF. The chain has TRBV12-3 or TRBV12-4 and TRBJ2-7, with unresolved D. The V and J ends lost 4 bases and 1 base respectively, with 11 bases between them. The CDR3 runs to 14 residues.

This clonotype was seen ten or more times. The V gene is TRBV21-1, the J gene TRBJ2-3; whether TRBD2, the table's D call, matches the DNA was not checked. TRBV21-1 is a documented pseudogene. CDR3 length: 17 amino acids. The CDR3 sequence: CASSPPWRGGRTDTQYF. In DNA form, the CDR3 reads TGTGCCAGCAGCCCCCCGTGGCGGGGGGGACGCACAGATACGCAGTATTTT.

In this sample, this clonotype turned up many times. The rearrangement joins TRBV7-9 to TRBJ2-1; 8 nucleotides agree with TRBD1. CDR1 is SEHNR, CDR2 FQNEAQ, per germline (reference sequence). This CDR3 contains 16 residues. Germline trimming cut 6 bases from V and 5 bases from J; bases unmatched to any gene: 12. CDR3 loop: CASRQDTGTGDNEQFF. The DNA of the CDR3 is TGTGCCAGCAGACAGGACACCGGGACAGGTGACAATGAGCAGTTCTTC.

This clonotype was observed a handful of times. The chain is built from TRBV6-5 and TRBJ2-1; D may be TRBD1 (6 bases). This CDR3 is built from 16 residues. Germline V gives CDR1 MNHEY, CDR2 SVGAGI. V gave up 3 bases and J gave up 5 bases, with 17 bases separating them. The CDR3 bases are TGTGCCAGCAGTTATACTCGTTGGACAGAGAACAATGAGCAGTTCTTC. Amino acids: CASSYTRWTENNEQFF.